There are a few counts of the clone carrying this TCR beta chain. This record belongs to a study of blood T cells in healthy people across ages. The CDR3 is 17 amino acids. Germline V gene data show CDR1 as MNHEY and CDR2 as SVGEGT. Trimming removed 0 bases at V and 3 bases at J, with 15 bases between. With a J-beta primer mix and a sample-barcoded 5' primer, a second PCR ran about 6 to 11 cycles. A single record per CDR3 protein comes from TCRdb applying MiXCR to the 5' RACE reads. The profile shows 1.5 million to 2 million distinct CDR3 sequences, around 48% of them singletons. The sequence came from a woman aged 40 to 50 in good health. The chain couples TRBV6-2 or TRBV6-3 to TRBJ2-4; maybe TRBD2 (6 bases). Sequencing used blood. The CDR3 reads CASSYSKVWGLKNIQYF. For the CDR3, the DNA is TGTGCCAGCAGTTACTCAAAGGTGTGGGGACTCAAAAACATTCAGTACTTC.